The following is a TCR beta chain sequence with its context. The antigen is not known. Germline V CDR1 and CDR2: DFQATT, SNEGSKA (reference sequence). Germline trimming cut 6 bases from V and 0 bases from J; bases unmatched to any gene: 11. The CDR3 consists of 17 residues. The library was made from cDNA and included unique molecular identifiers. In TCRdb, the PCR reads were re-called with MiXCR into one record per CDR3 protein. The data contain 650,000 to 900,000 distinct CDR3 sequences, about 43% of them singletons. The data are from a study of post-analysis software for immune sequencing data. Study-level points and caveats: Comparison of patients with controls showed five TRBV segments more frequent in patients, TRBV5-6, TRBV5-1 and TRBV20-1 among them.

The receptor's source is a girl aged 5 to 17 with multiple sclerosis. Source material: blood. V usage is TRBV20-1 and J usage is TRBJ2-1; 10 nucleotides align to TRBD2. The CDR3 region is CSAPGLAGAGSYNEQFF. The CDR3 coding sequence is TGCAGTGCCCCAGGGCTAGCGGGAGCAGGCTCCTACAATGAGCAGTTCTTC.